These T cell receptor beta chains were read from a single sample in a study of T cell changes during pregnancy in multiple sclerosis. Only in-frame clones appear in the TCRdb table, and some are missing; sequencing was by immunoSEQ multiplex PCR. Of 40,000 to 60,000 clones in the sample, about 92% were seen once. The sample here was CD4+ T cells from peripheral blood mononuclear cells, taken after pregnancy. The receptors stem from a female donor with multiple sclerosis, enrolled in a pregnancy study. The CDR3 runs from the conserved cysteine through the conserved F or W. The D gene is left open where the match is weak. The listing skips clone size in some rows; elsewhere it reads once, few, many or a size class.

cdr3_nt: TGTGCCAGATCCAGGGGGCCCACCTACGAGCAGTACTTC
cdr3_aa: CARSRGPTYEQYF
v_call: TRBV6-1
d_call: TRBD1
j_call: TRBJ2-7
clone_size: few

cdr3_nt: TGTGCCTGTTTAGCGGGAGGTAACAATGAGCAGTTCTTC
cdr3_aa: CACLAGGNNEQFF
v_call: TRBV30
d_call: TRBD2
j_call: TRBJ2-1
clone_size: -

cdr3_nt: TGCGCCAGCAGCCTTAGACTAGCGCCGAACACCGGGGAGCTGTTTTTT
cdr3_aa: CASSLRLAPNTGELFF
v_call: TRBV4-3
d_call: TRBD2
j_call: TRBJ2-2
clone_size: -

cdr3_nt: TGTGCCAGCAGCTTCTCCGGGACAGGGGACAATGAGCAGTTCTTC
cdr3_aa: CASSFSGTGDNEQFF
v_call: TRBV7-2
d_call: TRBD1
j_call: TRBJ2-1
clone_size: -

cdr3_nt: TGTGCCAGCAGTGGGGGGGACCGTCTAGAGCAGTTCTTC
cdr3_aa: CASSGGDRLEQFF
v_call: TRBV6-1
d_call: -
j_call: TRBJ2-1
clone_size: -

cdr3_nt: TGTGCCAGCAGTCTACAGGGATGGAGCAATCAGCCCCAGCATTTT
cdr3_aa: CASSLQGWSNQPQHF
v_call: TRBV27
d_call: -
j_call: TRBJ1-5
clone_size: -

cdr3_nt: TGTGCCAGCAGTGTAGCTGCCTCCTACGAGCAGTACTTC
cdr3_aa: CASSVAASYEQYF
v_call: TRBV2
d_call: -
j_call: TRBJ2-7
clone_size: -

cdr3_nt: TGTGCCTGGAACAGGCGGGGGGCAGGGAGCTCCTACGAGCAGTACTTC
cdr3_aa: CAWNRRGAGSSYEQYF
v_call: TRBV30
d_call: TRBD2
j_call: TRBJ2-7
clone_size: -

cdr3_nt: TGTGCCAGCAGCTACTCCTACGAGCAGTACTTC
cdr3_aa: CASSYSYEQYF
v_call: TRBV28
d_call: -
j_call: TRBJ2-7
clone_size: -

cdr3_nt: TGCGCCAGCAGCTCAGGACTATCGTACGAGCAGTACTTC
cdr3_aa: CASSSGLSYEQYF
v_call: TRBV5-1
d_call: -
j_call: TRBJ2-7
clone_size: -

cdr3_nt: TGTGCCAGCAGCCATATACAGGGGGACGCGGGATATCAGCCCCAGCATTTT
cdr3_aa: CASSHIQGDAGYQPQHF
v_call: TRBV4-2
d_call: TRBD1
j_call: TRBJ1-5
clone_size: -

cdr3_nt: TGTGCCAGCAGCTCCTCTCAGGGATACGAGCAGTACTTC
cdr3_aa: CASSSSQGYEQYF
v_call: TRBV7-2
d_call: -
j_call: TRBJ2-7
clone_size: -

cdr3_nt: TGTGCCAGCAGTGGGGGCAGGATAATGAACACTGAAGCTTTCTTT
cdr3_aa: CASSGGRIMNTEAFF
v_call: TRBV2
d_call: -
j_call: TRBJ1-1
clone_size: few

cdr3_nt: TGCGCCAGCACCACCGTGGGAGCCTCAAATGAGCAGTTCTTC
cdr3_aa: CASTTVGASNEQFF
v_call: TRBV4-1
d_call: -
j_call: TRBJ2-1
clone_size: -

cdr3_nt: TGCAGCGTTGCCCTCCTAGCGACTAGCACAGATACGCAGTATTTT
cdr3_aa: CSVALLATSTDTQYF
v_call: TRBV29-1
d_call: -
j_call: TRBJ2-3
clone_size: -

cdr3_nt: TGCGCCAGCAGCCGATCTAGGAACACTGAAGCTTTCTTT
cdr3_aa: CASSRSRNTEAFF
v_call: TRBV4-3
d_call: -
j_call: TRBJ1-1
clone_size: -

cdr3_nt: TGTGCCAGCAGCATCACAGGGGACTCCTACAATGAGCAGTTCTTC
cdr3_aa: CASSITGDSYNEQFF
v_call: TRBV9
d_call: TRBD1
j_call: TRBJ2-1
clone_size: -

cdr3_nt: TGTGCCAGCAGTTTTCTAGGCAGGGATTTCTCTGGCTACACCTTC
cdr3_aa: CASSFLGRDFSGYTF
v_call: TRBV28
d_call: -
j_call: TRBJ1-2
clone_size: -

cdr3_nt: TGCAGCGTTGCCCAGTCTTATACCTCTACGCAGTATTTT
cdr3_aa: CSVAQSYTSTQYF
v_call: TRBV29-1
d_call: -
j_call: TRBJ2-3
clone_size: -

cdr3_nt: TGTGCCAGCAGCTTATGGCGGAGGGTCGCTGAAGCTTTCTTT
cdr3_aa: CASSLWRRVAEAFF
v_call: TRBV11-2
d_call: -
j_call: TRBJ1-1
clone_size: once

cdr3_nt: TGCGCCAGCAGCCTCACATCGGCAGGCCTAGCGGAGGAGCAGTTCTTC
cdr3_aa: CASSLTSAGLAEEQFF
v_call: TRBV4-3
d_call: TRBD2
j_call: TRBJ2-1
clone_size: -

cdr3_nt: TGTGCCAGCAGCTCCTCCCGGGGTCTTAATTCCATATATTTT
cdr3_aa: CASSSSRGLNSIYF
v_call: TRBV7-2
d_call: -
j_call: TRBJ1-3
clone_size: once

cdr3_nt: TGTGCCAGCAGCTTGACAGGGGGCCGGGGCTACACCTTC
cdr3_aa: CASSLTGGRGYTF
v_call: TRBV5-6
d_call: TRBD1
j_call: TRBJ1-2
clone_size: -

cdr3_nt: TGTGCCAGCTCACCACCCGCAGGGCCTAATTCACCCCTCCACTTT
cdr3_aa: CASSPPAGPNSPLHF
v_call: TRBV18
d_call: -
j_call: TRBJ1-6
clone_size: few

cdr3_nt: TGTGCCAGCAGCTTAGACAGCAGTAGGGGATGGTACGAGCAGTACTTC
cdr3_aa: CASSLDSSRGWYEQYF
v_call: TRBV11-3
d_call: -
j_call: TRBJ2-7
clone_size: -

cdr3_nt: TGTGCCAGCAGCTCCCGGGACTACCGGGGTGGGGAGCAGTACTTC
cdr3_aa: CASSSRDYRGGEQYF
v_call: TRBV7-8
d_call: TRBD2
j_call: TRBJ2-7
clone_size: -

cdr3_nt: TGTGCCAGCAGTGATACGGGAGTTTATGGCTACACCTTC
cdr3_aa: CASSDTGVYGYTF
v_call: TRBV28
d_call: -
j_call: TRBJ1-2
clone_size: -

cdr3_nt: TGTGCCATCAGTGAGTCCACGGGAGGGCTCACAGATACGCAGTATTTT
cdr3_aa: CAISESTGGLTDTQYF
v_call: TRBV10-3
d_call: TRBD2
j_call: TRBJ2-3
clone_size: -

cdr3_nt: TGTGCCAGCACCCGACCCGGGACAGGGGCCACCGGGGAGCTGTTTTTT
cdr3_aa: CASTRPGTGATGELFF
v_call: TRBV5-4
d_call: TRBD1
j_call: TRBJ2-2
clone_size: -

cdr3_nt: TGTGCCAGCAGCCCCACTAGCGGGAGGTCCTACGAGCAGTACTTC
cdr3_aa: CASSPTSGRSYEQYF
v_call: TRBV2
d_call: TRBD2
j_call: TRBJ2-7
clone_size: -

cdr3_nt: TGCAGCGTAAACCCACAGGGTACCTACGAGCAGTACTTC
cdr3_aa: CSVNPQGTYEQYF
v_call: TRBV29-1
d_call: -
j_call: TRBJ2-7
clone_size: -

cdr3_nt: TGTGCCAGCAGCGCCCGGACAGGGTTTGGCTACACCTTC
cdr3_aa: CASSARTGFGYTF
v_call: TRBV9
d_call: TRBD1
j_call: TRBJ1-2
clone_size: -

cdr3_nt: TGTGCCAGCAGCAAAACTAGGGCAGAAGCAATGAACACTGAAGCTTTCTTT
cdr3_aa: CASSKTRAEAMNTEAFF
v_call: TRBV21-1
d_call: -
j_call: TRBJ1-1
clone_size: -

cdr3_nt: TGTGCCAGTAGTATAGATCTATCCGGGTTGAGCGGAAAACTGTTTTTT
cdr3_aa: CASSIDLSGLSGKLFF
v_call: TRBV19
d_call: -
j_call: TRBJ1-4
clone_size: -

cdr3_nt: TGTGCCATCAGTGGGGGACAGTACGAGCAGTACTTC
cdr3_aa: CAISGGQYEQYF
v_call: TRBV10-3
d_call: TRBD1
j_call: TRBJ2-7
clone_size: once

cdr3_nt: TGCAGCGTTGGGAGCAGGGCTAGCGGGATGCAGTTCTTC
cdr3_aa: CSVGSRASGMQFF
v_call: TRBV29-1
d_call: TRBD2
j_call: TRBJ2-1
clone_size: -

cdr3_nt: TGTGCCAGTAGTACCCCCACAGGGCTCCTCAATCAGCCCCAGCATTTT
cdr3_aa: CASSTPTGLLNQPQHF
v_call: TRBV19
d_call: -
j_call: TRBJ1-5
clone_size: -

cdr3_nt: TGTGCCACCAGCAGAGATCTTGCAGGGAGGAACGAGCAGTACTTC
cdr3_aa: CATSRDLAGRNEQYF
v_call: TRBV15
d_call: -
j_call: TRBJ2-7
clone_size: -

cdr3_nt: TGTGCCAGCAACCTTATGAGCTCTGGGGCCAACGTCCTGACTTTC
cdr3_aa: CASNLMSSGANVLTF
v_call: TRBV4-2
d_call: -
j_call: TRBJ2-6
clone_size: once

cdr3_nt: TGTGCCAGCAGCCAACTTTACTCAGGCTATGGCTACACCTTC
cdr3_aa: CASSQLYSGYGYTF
v_call: TRBV14
d_call: -
j_call: TRBJ1-2
clone_size: -

cdr3_nt: TGTGCCAGCTCACCATCCCTAATGGGACTAGCGGAAAATGAGCAGTTCTTC
cdr3_aa: CASSPSLMGLAENEQFF
v_call: TRBV18
d_call: TRBD2
j_call: TRBJ2-1
clone_size: -

cdr3_nt: TGTGCCAGCAGCGTAGCAGGGGAAGAGACCCAGTACTTC
cdr3_aa: CASSVAGEETQYF
v_call: TRBV9
d_call: -
j_call: TRBJ2-5
clone_size: -

cdr3_nt: TGTGCCAGCAGCTCGGGGACTAGCGGGATTTCCTACAATGAGCAGTTCTTC
cdr3_aa: CASSSGTSGISYNEQFF
v_call: TRBV5-4
d_call: TRBD2
j_call: TRBJ2-1
clone_size: once

cdr3_nt: TGTGCCAGCAGCTTAGGCGGGGGGCTGTGGGAAAAACTGTTTTTT
cdr3_aa: CASSLGGGLWEKLFF
v_call: TRBV7-9
d_call: -
j_call: TRBJ1-4
clone_size: -

cdr3_nt: TGCGCCAGCAGCCAAGATAACCTAGCTGGCGAGCAGTACTTC
cdr3_aa: CASSQDNLAGEQYF
v_call: TRBV4-1
d_call: -
j_call: TRBJ2-7
clone_size: few

cdr3_nt: TGTGCCAGCAGCTTTAGCGGGTTTAAAGAGACCCAGTACTTC
cdr3_aa: CASSFSGFKETQYF
v_call: TRBV7-2
d_call: TRBD2
j_call: TRBJ2-5
clone_size: -

cdr3_nt: TGTGCCAGCAGTTACGGTCGCGGGCGAAGTGAGCAGTTCTTC
cdr3_aa: CASSYGRGRSEQFF
v_call: TRBV6-5
d_call: -
j_call: TRBJ2-1
clone_size: -

cdr3_nt: TGCGCCAGCAGCCCTCGGGAGGGGACCGGGGAGCTGTTTTTT
cdr3_aa: CASSPREGTGELFF
v_call: TRBV4-1
d_call: TRBD2
j_call: TRBJ2-2
clone_size: -

cdr3_nt: TGTGCCAGTAGTACCCTAGCGGGAGTCGGGGAGCTGTTTTTT
cdr3_aa: CASSTLAGVGELFF
v_call: TRBV19
d_call: TRBD2
j_call: TRBJ2-2
clone_size: -

cdr3_nt: TGTGCCAGCAGCCCCCCGACAGGGACGGGGGAGACCCAGTACTTC
cdr3_aa: CASSPPTGTGETQYF
v_call: TRBV5-4
d_call: TRBD1
j_call: TRBJ2-5
clone_size: -

cdr3_nt: TGTGCAAGTCGCTCAACCAGCGGGAGGAGGACAGATACGCAGTATTTT
cdr3_aa: CASRSTSGRRTDTQYF
v_call: TRBV12-2
d_call: -
j_call: TRBJ2-3
clone_size: -

cdr3_nt: TGTGCCAGCTCACCTAAGACAGGGGGCGGCACTGAAGCTTTCTTT
cdr3_aa: CASSPKTGGGTEAFF
v_call: TRBV18
d_call: TRBD1
j_call: TRBJ1-1
clone_size: -

cdr3_nt: TGTGCCAGCAGTTACCTGGACAATACGGCTGAAGCTTTCTTT
cdr3_aa: CASSYLDNTAEAFF
v_call: TRBV6-6
d_call: -
j_call: TRBJ1-1
clone_size: few

cdr3_nt: TGTGCCAGCAGCTTAAATAGCGGACTAGGGGAGCAGTTCTTC
cdr3_aa: CASSLNSGLGEQFF
v_call: TRBV7-9
d_call: TRBD2
j_call: TRBJ2-1
clone_size: -

cdr3_nt: TGTGCCAGCAGCCCTCACTGGAGCTCCTACAATGAGCAGTTCTTC
cdr3_aa: CASSPHWSSYNEQFF
v_call: TRBV11-2
d_call: -
j_call: TRBJ2-1
clone_size: -

cdr3_nt: TGTGCCAGCAGCTTAGCGTGGGGAGCAGATACGCAGTATTTT
cdr3_aa: CASSLAWGADTQYF
v_call: TRBV5-6
d_call: -
j_call: TRBJ2-3
clone_size: -

cdr3_nt: TGTGCCAGCGGGGAGGGGACACGTAATCAGCCCCAGCATTTT
cdr3_aa: CASGEGTRNQPQHF
v_call: TRBV6-6
d_call: -
j_call: TRBJ1-5
clone_size: -

cdr3_nt: TGTGCCAGCAGTTACTCGAGTCAGGGGGCTCCCTACGAGCAGTACTTC
cdr3_aa: CASSYSSQGAPYEQYF
v_call: TRBV6-6
d_call: TRBD1
j_call: TRBJ2-7
clone_size: -

cdr3_nt: TGTGCCAGCAGCCCGACAGATCTAGCCAAAAACATTCAGTACTTC
cdr3_aa: CASSPTDLAKNIQYF
v_call: TRBV7-9
d_call: -
j_call: TRBJ2-4
clone_size: -

cdr3_nt: TGTGCCAGCAGTTTATCGCGACAGATCTATGGCTACACCTTC
cdr3_aa: CASSLSRQIYGYTF
v_call: TRBV27
d_call: -
j_call: TRBJ1-2
clone_size: once